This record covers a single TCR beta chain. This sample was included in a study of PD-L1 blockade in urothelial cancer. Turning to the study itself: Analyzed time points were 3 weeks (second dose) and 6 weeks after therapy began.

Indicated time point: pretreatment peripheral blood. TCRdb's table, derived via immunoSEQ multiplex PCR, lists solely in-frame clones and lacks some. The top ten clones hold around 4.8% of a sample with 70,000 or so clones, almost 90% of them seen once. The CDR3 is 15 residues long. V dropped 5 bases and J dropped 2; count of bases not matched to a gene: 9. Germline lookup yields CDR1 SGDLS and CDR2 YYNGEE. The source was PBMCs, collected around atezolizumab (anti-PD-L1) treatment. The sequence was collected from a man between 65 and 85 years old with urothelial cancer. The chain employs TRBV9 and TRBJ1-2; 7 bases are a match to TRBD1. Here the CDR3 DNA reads TGTGCCAGCAGTGACCAGACAGGGCAAAACTATGGCTACACCTTC. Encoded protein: CASSDQTGQNYGYTF.